These 23 T cell receptor beta chains came from one sample sequenced in a study of blood T cell repertoires in COVID-19. Data came from immunoSEQ multiplex PCR; TCRdb stores just in-frame clones and leaves some out. The repertoire has fewer than 250,000 clones, about four fifths of them found once; the top ten carry 8.2%. The sequencing input was peripheral blood. The source is a woman between 50 and 59 years old with acute or convalescent COVID-19.

This clone has just one count. The chain employs TRBV6-6 and TRBJ2-1; 7 bases fit TRBD2. Germline lookup yields CDR1 MNHNY and CDR2 SVGAGI (reference sequence). This CDR3 has 15 residues. The V segment lost 0 bases and the J segment 3 bases; nucleotides outside the gene matches: 2. The DNA for the CDR3 is TGTGCCAGCAGTTACTCCCCTAGCGGCTACAATGAGCAGTTCTTC. It translates to CASSYSPSGYNEQFF.

V and J are TRBV19 and TRBJ2-6; possibly TRBD1 for D (6 bases). V dropped 1 base and J dropped 0 bases, with 10 bases sitting between them. The CDR3 length is 17 residues. CDR1 is LNHDA, CDR2 SQIVND, per germline (reference sequence). The CDR3 DNA reads TGTGCCAGTAGTATAGGGGACATGTTCTCTGGGGCCAACGTCCTGACTTTC. Its protein is CASSIGDMFSGANVLTF.

This clone was detected a few times. The V call is TRBV5-6, the J call TRBJ2-7; the D gene is possibly TRBD1 (5 bases). Trimming removed 0 bases at V and 3 bases at J, with 10 bases between. Germline V gene sequence: CDR1 SGHDT, CDR2 YYEEEE. This CDR3 spans 14 amino acids. Here the CDR3 reads CASSLGIDSYEQYF. CDR3 nucleotide sequence: TGTGCCAGCAGCTTGGGAATTGACAGCTACGAGCAGTACTTC.

The chain combines TRBV15 with TRBJ2-7, with D maybe TRBD2 (6 bases). There are 13 residues in the CDR3. V was pared by 5 bases and J by 12 bases, with 20 bases between. CDR1 LNHNV and CDR2 YYDKDF come from the germline V gene (reference sequence). CDR3 sequence (DNA): TGTGCCACCAGCGGAGGTGGAGGGGAAGTGGCGTACTTC. Translation gives CATSGGGGEVAYF.

The chain carries TRBV3-1 (or the pseudogene TRBV3-2) and TRBJ2-7; D is unresolved. Trimming removed 0 bases at V and 5 bases at J, with 23 bases between. Germline CDR1 and CDR2: LGHDT and YNNKEL (reference sequence). This CDR3 has 18 amino acids. CDR3 DNA sequence: TGTGCCAGCAGCCAAGATAGAAGCCGTCGAGACACTCCCCACGAGCAGTACTTC. Protein: CASSQDRSRRDTPHEQYF.

The rearrangement links TRBV5-4 to TRBJ2-3; 8 nucleotides align to TRBD1. After removal of 4 bases from V and 1 base from J, the junction contained 5 bases not matched to a gene. The germline V gene encodes CDR1 SGHNT and CDR2 YYREEE (reference sequence). The CDR3 runs 15 residues. CDR3 nucleotide sequence: TGTGCCAGCAGCCCACAGGGGGGCCGCACAGATACGCAGTATTTT. Its translation: CASSPQGGRTDTQYF.

The rearrangement links TRBV11-2 to TRBJ2-7; TRBD2 aligns across 8 bases. The CDR3 runs to 15 residues. Germline loops: CDR1 SGHAT, CDR2 FQNNGV. Losses at the gene ends were 6 bases for V and 1 base for J; bases not matched to a gene: 8. DNA for the CDR3: TGTGCCAGCAGGGGTCTAGCGGGCCCGTCCTACGAGCAGTACTTC. It yields the protein CASRGLAGPSYEQYF.

The genes are TRBV18 and TRBJ2-7, with 7 nucleotides matching TRBD2. Trimming removed 3 bases from V and 6 bases from J; junction bases left unmatched: 8. Looked up from germline, CDR1 is KGHSH and CDR2 is LQKENI. This CDR3 is 14 amino acids long. CDR3 residues: CASSPSGTGGEQYF. The CDR3 DNA follows: TGTGCCAGCTCACCTTCCGGGACGGGAGGCGAGCAGTACTTC.

The gene calls are TRBV7-2 and TRBJ2-1; 11 nucleotides line up with TRBD2. CDR3 length: 14 residues. Germline V gene data show CDR1 as SGHTA and CDR2 as FQGNSA. V gave up 6 bases and J gave up 6 bases; unmatched junction bases: 4. The CDR3 protein is CASSRLAGSNEQFF. In nucleotides, the CDR3 is TGTGCCAGCAGTCGACTAGCGGGATCCAATGAGCAGTTCTTC.

The chain has TRBV7-6 and TRBJ2-7; maybe TRBD1 (6 bases). The germline V gene encodes CDR1 SGHVS and CDR2 FNYEAQ. This CDR3 region has 14 residues. V was clipped by 4 bases and J by 0 bases, with 10 bases between them. CDR3 DNA: TGTGCCAGCAGCTCGGACAGTAACTCCTACGAGCAGTACTTC. Its translation is CASSSDSNSYEQYF.

This chain connects TRBV6-5 to TRBJ1-2; 8 positions match TRBD1. Germline-derived CDR1 and CDR2 are MNHEY and SVGAGI. Germline trimming cut 6 bases from V and 3 bases from J; bases unmatched to any gene: 6. The CDR3 has 14 residues. This chain's CDR3 is CASRKQGVDYGYTF. CDR3 sequence (DNA): TGTGCCAGCAGAAAACAGGGGGTCGACTATGGCTACACCTTC.

The gene calls are TRBV27 and TRBJ2-3; 16 bases line up with TRBD2. Trimming removed 3 bases from V and 1 base from J; junction bases left unmatched: 16. Germline CDR1 MNHEY, CDR2 SMNVEV (reference sequence). This CDR3 region has 22 residues. The CDR3 loop reads CASSFLRGGLAGGPGGTDTQYF. The CDR3 nucleotides read TGTGCCAGCAGTTTCCTCAGGGGGGGACTAGCGGGAGGGCCTGGTGGCACAGATACGCAGTATTTT.

This clone came up once. This chain connects TRBV10-3 to TRBJ2-7; D perhaps matches TRBD1 (6 bases). V shed 0 bases and J shed 4 bases, with 16 bases lying between them. Germline V gives CDR1 ENHRY, CDR2 SYGVKD. The CDR3 totals 16 residues. CDR3 residues: CAISESRGGMGYEQYF. CDR3 nucleotides: TGTGCCATCAGTGAGTCGAGAGGGGGTATGGGGTACGAGCAGTACTTC.

The rearrangement links TRBV4-2 to TRBJ2-5; 13 bases line up with TRBD2. Unmatched junction bases numbered 19, after V lost 4 bases and J lost 5 bases. CDR1 and CDR2 (germline): LGHNA, YNFKEQ. This CDR3 has 20 residues. CDR3 amino acids: CASSPRLGLAGALDTETQYF. CDR3 coding DNA: TGTGCCAGCAGCCCCAGATTAGGACTAGCGGGAGCTCTTGATACGGAGACCCAGTACTTC.

This chain uses TRBV28 with TRBJ2-7, with TRBD1 matching over 9 bases. Germline CDR1 is MDHEN and CDR2 is SYDVKM. The CDR3 runs to 15 residues. The V segment lost 3 bases and the J segment 3 bases; nucleotides outside the gene matches: 6. Here the CDR3 reads CASSFTRDRVYEQYF. The CDR3 DNA reads as TGTGCCAGCAGTTTCACCCGGGACAGGGTCTACGAGCAGTACTTC.

This clone was seen once. This chain uses TRBV5-6 with TRBJ1-3; no clear D gene. There are 15 residues in the CDR3. Germline CDR1 and CDR2: SGHDT and YYEEEE. Trimming removed 2 bases at V and 0 bases at J, with 9 bases between. In DNA, the CDR3 is TGTGCCAGCAGCTTAGGACTGTACTCTGGAAACACCATATATTTT. Its translation: CASSLGLYSGNTIYF. The variable domain in full, completed from reference TRBV5-6 and TRBJ1-3, reads DAGVTQSPTHLIKTRGQQVTLRCSPKSGHDTVSWYQQALGQGPQFIFQYYEEEERQRGNFPDRFSGHQFPNYSSELNVNALLLGDSALYLCASSLGLYSGNTIYFGEGSWLTVV.

V usage is TRBV11-2 and J usage is TRBJ2-2; D possibly corresponds to TRBD2 (6 bases). Germline values: CDR1 SGHAT, CDR2 FQNNGV. The CDR3 loop spans 13 amino acids. The V and J ends lost 3 bases and 5 bases respectively, with 7 bases between them. CDR3 bases: TGTGCCAGCAGCTTGGGGAGGACCGGGGAGCTGTTTTTT. It encodes CASSLGRTGELFF.

This clone was observed a few times. The chain employs TRBV28 and TRBJ1-5; 7 bases are a match to TRBD1. The CDR3 runs 16 residues. V lost 5 bases, J lost 0 bases, and 7 bases stayed unmatched. Germline lookup yields CDR1 MDHEN and CDR2 SYDVKM. This CDR3 is CASSRTQGYSNQPQHF. Here the CDR3 DNA reads TGTGCCAGCAGTCGCACACAGGGGTATAGCAATCAGCCCCAGCATTTT.

The chain combines TRBV7-2 with TRBJ1-1; no clear D. Germline V lookup: CDR1 SGHTA, CDR2 FQGNSA. V was clipped by 1 base and J by 7 bases, with 13 bases between them. The CDR3 length is 14 residues. The CDR3 loop reads CASSLVSEEVEAFF. The CDR3 nucleotides read TGTGCCAGCAGCTTAGTTAGTGAAGAAGTTGAAGCTTTCTTT.

The chain employs TRBV2 and TRBJ1-1; the match to TRBD1 covers 12 bases. V lost 5 bases and J lost 5; bases outside the gene matches: 9. The CDR3 has 16 residues. Germline V gene lookup returns CDR1 SNHLY and CDR2 FYNNEI. CDR3 loop: CASSPGQGAGRTEAFF. The CDR3 nucleotides read TGTGCCAGCAGTCCGGGACAGGGGGCAGGAAGGACTGAAGCTTTCTTT.

The chain links TRBV19 to TRBJ1-2; D is uncertain. Trimming took off 7 bases at V and 8 bases at J, with 20 bases between the two ends. This CDR3 has 14 amino acids. The germline V gene encodes CDR1 LNHDA and CDR2 SQIVND (reference sequence). The DNA for the CDR3 is TGTGCCAGTACCATGTATGTAAGGTCGGAGGGCTACACCTTC. The encoded protein is CASTMYVRSEGYTF.

A remark on this clone: Distinct nucleotide sequences in the sample also encode this CDR3. The chain joins TRBV5-1 to TRBJ2-3; the D gene is possibly TRBD1 (5 bases). The CDR3 extends over 13 amino acids. Trimming removed 4 bases from V and 3 bases from J, with 9 bases in between. Germline assignment: CDR1 SGHRS and CDR2 YFSETQ. CDR3 nucleotide sequence: TGCGCCAGCAGCCTAGGGGCGACAGATACGCAGTATTTT. As protein: CASSLGATDTQYF.

J is TRBJ1-1 and V is TRBV11-2; possible D gene TRBD1, 6 bases. The CDR3 runs to 13 residues. The germline V gene encodes CDR1 SGHAT and CDR2 FQNNGV. The ends were cut back, 6 bases at V and 8 bases at J, with 16 bases in the middle. CDR3 nucleotides: TGTGCCAGCAGACCCGACAGGACATGGGAAGCTTTCTTT. This gives the protein CASRPDRTWEAFF.